These 32 T cell receptor beta chains were all obtained from the same sample, sequenced in a study of cytotoxic CD8 clonotypes in ibrutinib-treated CLL. The assay was immunoSEQ multiplex PCR, and TCRdb's table has in-frame clones only and misses some. The top ten hold 10% to 12% of the sample, which has under 150,000 clones, roughly 90% seen once. Sequencing used PBMCs, obtained after 12 months of ibrutinib treatment. Every receptor here comes from a human donor with chronic lymphocytic leukemia.

This clone appeared a few times. V usage is TRBV7-2 and J usage is TRBJ2-1; possible D gene TRBD1, 6 bases. The germline CDR1 and CDR2 sequences are SGHTA and FQGNSA. V was shortened by 5 bases and J by 2 bases, with 13 bases between the two germline ends. This CDR3 has 15 residues. The CDR3 DNA reads as TGTGCCAGCAGCGACCGGGACACGACCTACAATGAGCAGTTCTTC. It translates to CASSDRDTTYNEQFF.

This clone was detected once. The chain has TRBV5-4 and TRBJ1-1, with TRBD1 as a possible D gene (5 bases). V lost 7 bases, J lost 0 bases, and 16 bases lay in between. CDR1 and CDR2 from the germline V gene are SGHNT and YYREEE (reference sequence). This CDR3 contains 15 residues. As DNA, the CDR3 is TGTGCCAGCGGCCGGGGGGGGGAGATGAACACTGAAGCTTTCTTT. This translates into CASGRGGEMNTEAFF. Together with reference TRBV5-4 and TRBJ1-1, the CDR3 gives the full variable domain: ETGVTQSPTHLIKTRGQQVTLRCSSQSGHNTVSWYQQALGQGPQFIFQYYREEENGRGNFPPRFSGLQFPNYSSELNVNALELDDSALYLCASGRGGEMNTEAFFGQGTRLTVV.

DNA of the CDR3: TGTGCCAGTAGTCAGGGGACCGGGGAGCTGTTTTTT. Its protein product is CASSQGTGELFF. V is TRBV19 and J is TRBJ2-2, with a possible D match to TRBD1 (6 bases). V lost 5 bases to trimming and J lost 5 bases, with 6 bases between them. Germline CDR1 reads LNHDA; CDR2 reads SQIVND (reference sequence). CDR3 size: 12 residues.

The V call is TRBV6-6, the J call TRBJ1-1; the D gene is possibly TRBD1 (6 bases). Trimming shortened V by 7 bases and J by 2 bases, and 14 bases separated the two germline ends. Germline V gene lookup returns CDR1 MNHNY and CDR2 SVGAGI (reference sequence). CDR3 length: 14 amino acids. The CDR3 here is CASIFGQSNTEAFF. The CDR3 region has the DNA TGTGCCAGCATATTTGGACAGTCAAACACTGAAGCTTTCTTT.

This chain links TRBV6-5 with TRBJ1-2; 8 positions match TRBD1. V was clipped by 6 bases and J by 4 bases; unmatched bases: 7. Germline assignment: CDR1 MNHEY and CDR2 SVGAGI. The CDR3 runs 14 residues. The CDR3 sequence is CASSPSDRVYGYTF. As DNA, the CDR3 is TGTGCCAGCAGCCCCTCGGACAGGGTCTATGGCTACACCTTC.

V usage is TRBV9 and J usage is TRBJ2-2; D uncertain. The germline V and J ends were trimmed by 0 bases and 8 bases, with 2 bases remaining between them. Germline CDR1 reads SGDLS; CDR2 reads YYNGEE. The CDR3 spans 11 residues. Here the CDR3 DNA reads TGTGCCAGCAGCGTAGAAGGGGAGCTGTTTTTT. It yields the protein CASSVEGELFF.

The chain joins TRBV21-1 to TRBJ2-7. TRBV21-1 is a known pseudogene. The CDR3 has 14 residues. The CDR3 loop is CASSKVIGVYEQYF. The CDR3 DNA reads as TGTGCCAGCAGCAAAGTTATTGGGGTCTACGAGCAGTACTTC.

This rearrangement joins TRBV5-1 to TRBJ2-1; maybe TRBD2 (6 bases). The CDR3 loop spans 12 amino acids. Trimming removed 2 bases from V and 7 bases from J, with 7 bases in between. Germline CDR1 and CDR2: SGHRS and YFSETQ. The CDR3 here is CASSFLANEQFF. In DNA, the CDR3 is TGCGCCAGCAGCTTCCTAGCGAATGAGCAGTTCTTC.

J is TRBJ2-3 and V is TRBV7-9; TRBD1 aligns across 12 bases. Germline V gene lookup returns CDR1 SEHNR and CDR2 FQNEAQ (reference sequence). Losses at the gene ends were 3 bases for V and 5 bases for J; bases not matched to a gene: 6. The CDR3 has 16 residues. CDR3 protein: CASSFGDRGLGDTQYF. The CDR3 nucleotides read TGTGCCAGCAGCTTCGGGGACAGGGGGCTGGGAGATACGCAGTATTTT.

V and J are TRBV14 and TRBJ2-7, with TRBD1 matching 7 bases. The CDR3 extends over 15 amino acids. V trimming: 4 bases; J trimming: 5 bases; junction bases outside the gene matches: 11. The germline V gene has CDR1 SGHDN and CDR2 FVKESK. The CDR3 sequence: CASSRDSISVHEQYF. The CDR3 DNA follows: TGTGCCAGCAGCCGGGACAGTATTTCAGTCCACGAGCAGTACTTC.

CDR3 sequence: CASSLEVVRYEQYF. CDR3 nucleotides: TGTGCCAGCAGCTTAGAGGTAGTCCGCTACGAGCAGTACTTC. The V and J genes are TRBV11-2 and TRBJ2-7, with D unresolved. The CDR3 contains 14 residues. Germline V lookup: CDR1 SGHAT, CDR2 FQNNGV. The ends were cut back, 0 bases at V and 3 bases at J, with 9 bases in the middle.

This rearrangement joins TRBV2 to TRBJ2-5, with 7 bases that match TRBD2. The CDR3 has 14 residues. Per germline, CDR1 SNHLY and CDR2 FYNNEI. Trimming took 3 bases from V and 5 from J; bases not matched to a gene: 6. The CDR3 nucleotides are TGTGCCAGCAGTGACCGAAGCGGGACGGAGACCCAGTACTTC. Translating gives CASSDRSGTETQYF.

This clone was detected only a few times. The rearrangement uses TRBV2 and TRBJ2-7; 11 bases match TRBD2. V lost 3 bases to trimming and J lost 7 bases; unmatched junction nucleotides: 2. The CDR3 length is 13 residues. Germline-derived CDR1 and CDR2 are SNHLY and FYNNEI. The CDR3 region is CASSDPSGREQYF. In DNA, the CDR3 is TGTGCCAGCAGTGATCCTAGCGGGAGGGAGCAGTACTTC.

V usage is TRBV4-3 and J usage is TRBJ2-3; D not certain. CDR3 length: 14 residues. Germline V gene lookup returns CDR1 LGHNA and CDR2 YSLEER. Deletions cut 1 base from V and 5 bases from J, with 10 bases between. CDR3 sequence: CASSQVERLDTQYF. CDR3 sequence (DNA): TGCGCCAGCAGCCAAGTAGAGAGGTTAGATACGCAGTATTTT.

In nucleotides, the CDR3 is TGTGCCATCAGTGAGCAGGGAGGCGAGCAGTACTTC. Residues: CAISEQGGEQYF. The chain has TRBV10-3 and TRBJ2-7; maybe TRBD2 (6 bases). The CDR3 is 12 residues long. Germline loops: CDR1 ENHRY, CDR2 SYGVKD. V was trimmed by 2 bases and J by 6 bases, leaving 8 bases between them.

The chain joins TRBV5-8 to TRBJ2-5, with D uncertain. V was clipped by 4 bases and J by 5 bases, with 27 bases between them. This CDR3 spans 18 amino acids. Germline V CDR1 and CDR2: SGHTS, YDEGEE. CDR3 nucleotide sequence: TGTGCCAGCAGCCAGAGCGTTAAAGGGAATTGGATGGTGGAGACCCAGTACTTC. Protein: CASSQSVKGNWMVETQYF.

CDR3 DNA: TGTGCCAGTAGCGGGAGGCTCACCGGGGAGCTGTTTTTT. This translates into CASSGRLTGELFF. The rearrangement links TRBV19 to TRBJ2-2; 7 bases are a match to TRBD2. Looked up from germline, CDR1 is LNHDA and CDR2 is SQIVND (reference sequence). V shed 6 bases and J 4 bases; nucleotides not matched to a gene: 2. The CDR3 spans 13 residues.

This clone was detected only once. This rearrangement joins TRBV19 to TRBJ2-3; TRBD1 matches 9 bases. This CDR3 has 16 amino acids. V lost 2 bases and J lost 2; bases outside the gene matches: 5. Germline V gene sequence: CDR1 LNHDA, CDR2 SQIVND (reference sequence). DNA for the CDR3: TGTGCCAGTAGTATATCCGGGACAGGGCACACAGATACGCAGTATTTT. Amino acid sequence: CASSISGTGHTDTQYF.

CDR3 in amino acids: CASSGGDRGAPYGYTF. The CDR3 DNA reads as TGTGCCAGCAGCGGTGGGGACAGGGGGGCCCCTTATGGCTACACCTTC. The chain joins TRBV9 to TRBJ1-2, with 11 bases identical to TRBD1. The CDR3 has 16 amino acids. CDR1 SGDLS and CDR2 YYNGEE come from the germline V gene. Unmatched junction bases numbered 9, after V lost 3 bases and J lost 5 bases.

The gene calls are TRBV7-8 and TRBJ1-1; D is perhaps TRBD1 (6 bases). Germline CDR1 is SGHVS and CDR2 is FQNEAQ. The V and J ends lost 5 bases and 1 base respectively, with 14 bases between them. There are 15 residues in the CDR3. The CDR3, as DNA: TGTGCCAGCAGCCAACAGGGAGTCCAGAACACTGAAGCTTTCTTT. As protein: CASSQQGVQNTEAFF.

The CDR3 spells CASTHFIWDRGEQPQHF. CDR3 coding DNA: TGTGCCAGCACCCACTTCATCTGGGACAGGGGAGAGCAGCCCCAGCATTTT. The chain recombines TRBV28 with TRBJ1-5; 10 bases map to TRBD1. CDR1 and CDR2 (germline): MDHEN, SYDVKM. The CDR3 is made up of 17 amino acids. The junction had 16 bases not matched to a gene; V was cut back by 7 bases and J by 7 bases.

This sequence joins TRBV9 and TRBJ2-2, with D unresolved. There are 14 residues in the CDR3. Germline values: CDR1 SGDLS, CDR2 YYNGEE. The germline V and J ends were trimmed by 2 bases and 4 bases, with 9 bases remaining between them. In DNA, the CDR3 is TGTGCCAGCAGCGTTATTAGTACCACCGGGGAGCTGTTTTTT. Its translation: CASSVISTTGELFF.

V usage is TRBV9 and J usage is TRBJ1-4; possible D gene TRBD1, 6 bases. CDR1 SGDLS and CDR2 YYNGEE come from the germline V gene. Trimming left V 3 bases short and J 4 bases short, with 10 bases between. This CDR3 region has 14 residues. CDR3 bases: TGTGCCAGCAGCGAGGGACACAATAATGAAAAACTGTTTTTT. This sequence encodes CASSEGHNNEKLFF.

V usage is TRBV11-3 and J usage is TRBJ2-5; maybe TRBD1 (5 bases). CDR1 SGHNT and CDR2 YENEEA come from the germline V gene. The CDR3 loop spans 14 amino acids. The V end was cut by 2 bases, the J end by 2 bases, with 9 bases between. Here the CDR3 DNA reads TGTGCCAGCAGCTTACAAGGGGTACAAGAGACCCAGTACTTC. It specifies CASSLQGVQETQYF.

This clone was detected only a few times. The chain recombines TRBV19 with TRBJ1-2; TRBD1 is a possible D gene (6 bases). Per germline, CDR1 LNHDA and CDR2 SQIVND (reference sequence). The CDR3 is 11 residues long. CDR3 protein: CGAGANYGYTF. The CDR3 coding sequence is TGTGGGGCAGGGGCGAACTATGGCTACACCTTC.

The chain has TRBV27 and TRBJ2-2, with TRBD2 matching over 8 bases. CDR1 and CDR2 (germline): MNHEY, SMNVEV (reference sequence). J gave up 0 bases and V 2 bases, and 2 bases lay outside the gene matches. The CDR3 has 16 residues. The CDR3 nucleotides read TGTGCCAGCAGTTTAACTAGCGGATCGAACACCGGGGAGCTGTTTTTT. It yields the protein CASSLTSGSNTGELFF.

The chain employs TRBV19 and TRBJ2-7; D is unresolved. V lost 3 bases and J lost 6, with 18 bases in between. The CDR3 extends over 15 amino acids. In germline, CDR1 is LNHDA, CDR2 SQIVND (reference sequence). The CDR3 reads CASSISGLPLSEQYF. Here the CDR3 DNA reads TGTGCCAGTAGTATTTCGGGTCTTCCGCTATCCGAGCAGTACTTC.

This chain links TRBV5-1 with TRBJ2-3; 8 positions agree with TRBD1. This CDR3 region has 15 residues. Germline trimming cut 3 bases from V and 0 bases from J; bases unmatched to any gene: 3. The germline CDR1 and CDR2 sequences are SGHRS and YFSETQ. The DNA of the CDR3 is TGCGCCAGCAGCTACCGGGACAGGAGCACAGATACGCAGTATTTT. The encoded protein is CASSYRDRSTDTQYF. Variable domain in full (rest from reference TRBV5-1 and TRBJ2-3): KAGVTQTPRYLIKTRGQQVTLSCSPISGHRSVSWYQQTPGQGLQFLFEYFSETQRNKGNFPGRFSGRQFSNSRSEMNVSTLELGDSALYLCASSYRDRSTDTQYFGPGTRLTVL.

This clone was observed a single time. The CDR3 DNA reads TGTGCCAGTACCCCGGGAGACGGCAAGGGTGAAAAACTGTTTTTT. It yields the protein CASTPGDGKGEKLFF. V is TRBV19 and J is TRBJ1-4; D call uncertain. V was trimmed by 7 bases and J by 7 bases, leaving 19 bases between them. The germline V gene encodes CDR1 LNHDA and CDR2 SQIVND (reference sequence). The CDR3 loop spans 15 amino acids. Drawing the rest from reference TRBV19 and TRBJ1-4, the complete variable domain is DGGITQSPKYLFRKEGQNVTLSCEQNLNHDAMYWYRQDPGQGLRLIYYSQIVNDFQKGDIAEGYSVSREKKESFPLTVTSAQKNPTAFYLCASTPGDGKGEKLFFGSGTQLSVL.

About this clone: This is likely a read error, given that the CDR3 carries no conserved phenylalanine or tryptophan at its end. The chain uses TRBV7-2 and TRBJ1-5, with 9 bases that match TRBD1. The CDR3 consists of 15 residues. J lost 7 bases, V lost 1 base, and 5 bases had no gene match. Germline V gene data show CDR1 as SGHTA and CDR2 as FQGNSA. CDR3 DNA: TGTGCCAGCAGCTTAGGCGGGACAGGGAACCAGCCCCAGCATTCT. This translates into CASSLGGTGNQPQHS.

The chain is built from TRBV4-1 and TRBJ2-7; possibly TRBD1 or TRBD2 for D (6 bases each). Germline V gene lookup returns CDR1 MGHRA and CDR2 YSYEKL. The CDR3 has 14 amino acids. V dropped 4 bases and J dropped 5 bases, with 15 bases sitting between them. DNA of the CDR3: TGCGCCAGCAGCCCGCTTCGGGGGCACGACGAGCAGTACTTC. Translated: CASSPLRGHDEQYF.

The chain uses TRBV6-5 and TRBJ1-4; 8 bases align to TRBD1. Germline values: CDR1 MNHEY, CDR2 SVGAGI. The V segment lost 4 bases and the J segment 11 bases; nucleotides outside the gene matches: 9. The CDR3 sequence is 14 residues long. CDR3 DNA: TGTGCCAGCAGTTCGGGCGAGACAGGGGTGAAACTGTTTTTT. Amino acids: CASSSGETGVKLFF.